These T cell receptor beta chains were read from a single sample in a study of neurological immune-mediated disorders. TCRdb analysed the 5' RACE reads with MiXCR anew, one entry per CDR3 protein. The table shows around 70,000 distinct CDR3 sequences, with 5.2% occurring only once. The source material was PBMCs. The receptors were gathered from a young man with multiple sclerosis. Both conserved end residues are part of each CDR3. A D gene is named only where the DNA matches it firmly. Clone sizes are given selectively: once, few, many, or a class where the clone is expanded.

d_gene,abundance,v_gene,j_gene,CDR3nt,CDR3aa
TRBD1,many,TRBV12-3/TRBV12-4,TRBJ1-2,TGTGCCAGCAGTCCTACCCCCGGGACAGGGGATGGCTACACCTTC,CASSPTPGTGDGYTF
-,many,TRBV29-1,TRBJ1-2,TGCAGCGTATCAATCCTCACGGCCGGCTACACCTTC,CSVSILTAGYTF
-,few,TRBV5-6,TRBJ2-1,TGTGCCAGCAGCATTTACAATGAGCAGTTCTTC,CASSIYNEQFF
TRBD1,few,TRBV5-6,TRBJ2-7,TGTGCCAGCAGCTTTGGGACAGTCTACGAGCAGTACTTC,CASSFGTVYEQYF
-,many,TRBV4-1,TRBJ1-5,TGCGCCAGCAGCCAAGTCCCTGTAGTCTATAGCAATCAGCCCCAGCATTTT,CASSQVPVVYSNQPQHF
TRBD1,many,TRBV20-1,TRBJ1-2,TGCAGTGCTAGAGATCCCGACAGGGGAAACTATGGCTACACCTTC,CSARDPDRGNYGYTF
-,-,TRBV2,TRBJ1-6,TGTGCCAGCAGGGCTATGGACGCAGGCTCTTCACCCCTCAACTTT,CASRAMDAGSSPLNF
-,many,TRBV15,TRBJ1-2,TGTGCCACCAGCAGAGGAGGCACTCGCTATGGCTACACCTTC,CATSRGGTRYGYTF
TRBD1,many,TRBV20-1,TRBJ1-6,TGCAGTGCCAAAGGACAGGGTGACTCACCCCTCCACTTT,CSAKGQGDSPLHF
TRBD2,many,TRBV4-2,TRBJ2-1,TGTGCCAGCAGCCAAGCCTCCGGAGCGGGGTGGGATGAGCAGTTCTTC,CASSQASGAGWDEQFF
-,many,TRBV29-1,TRBJ1-2,TGCAGCGTGGTGTGGAGTACCCCCAACTATGGCTACACCTTC,CSVVWSTPNYGYTF
-,many,TRBV3-1,TRBJ2-5,TGTGCCAGCCTCCCCGGGCTAGGAGAGACCCAGTACTTC,CASLPGLGETQYF
TRBD1,many,TRBV5-6,TRBJ1-5,TGTGCCAGCAGCTTTAGACAGGGGGTATTGCATTTT,CASSFRQGVLHF
TRBD1,many,TRBV7-6,TRBJ2-1,TGTGCCAGCAGCCGAACACAGGGGATGAATGAGCAGTTCTTC,CASSRTQGMNEQFF
-,many,TRBV7-2,TRBJ1-5,TGTGCCAGCAGCTTAGCCGGGCAGCCCCATCAGCCCCAGCATTTT,CASSLAGQPHQPQHF
-,-,TRBV18,TRBJ1-2,TGTGCCAGCTCACCACAACGGCGGAACTATGGCTACACCTTC,CASSPQRRNYGYTF
-,many,TRBV5-1,TRBJ1-2,TGCGCCAGCAGCTTGTGGGACGGAAATGGCTACACCTTC,CASSLWDGNGYTF
-,many,TRBV3-1,TRBJ1-2,TGTGCCAGCAGCCAGGGGACGGCCTATGGCTACACCTTC,CASSQGTAYGYTF
TRBD1,-,TRBV5-1,TRBJ2-3,TGCGCCAGCAGCCAAGATTGGGGACAGAGCACAGATACGCAGTATTTT,CASSQDWGQSTDTQYF
TRBD1,many,TRBV12-3/TRBV12-4,TRBJ1-2,TGTGCCAGCAGTTTAAGGGCAGGGGGAGACTATGGCTACACCTTC,CASSLRAGGDYGYTF
-,many,TRBV7-7,TRBJ2-3,TGTGCTAGCAGCTTAATCCTAGCGACTAGCACAGATACGCAGTATTTT,CASSLILATSTDTQYF
TRBD1,many,TRBV28,TRBJ2-7,TGTGCCAGCAGTGATCCGGGACAGGGGGACTACGAGCAGTACTTC,CASSDPGQGDYEQYF
-,many,TRBV7-2,TRBJ2-2,TGTGCCAGCAGTTGGAGGGGTCCGAACACCGGGGAGCTGTTTTTT,CASSWRGPNTGELFF
-,few,TRBV20-1,TRBJ1-2,TGCAGTGCCGGAAAGGGCTATGGCTACACCTTC,CSAGKGYGYTF
-,many,TRBV5-5,TRBJ1-1,TGTGCCAGCAGCACGGTAGGGAGGAGCACTGAAGCTTTCTTT,CASSTVGRSTEAFF
TRBD2,many,TRBV18,TRBJ2-1,TGTGCCAGCTCACCACCCCTAGCGGGAGGGCCCTACAATGAGCAGTTCTTC,CASSPPLAGGPYNEQFF
TRBD1,few,TRBV20-1,TRBJ2-7,TGCAGTGCTAGCGTGCCAGGGGGTAGTAGCTACGAGCAGTACTTC,CSASVPGGSSYEQYF
-,many,TRBV5-1,TRBJ2-1,TGCGCCAGCAGCAGGGAGGGGGATGAGCAGTTCTTC,CASSREGDEQFF
TRBD2,many,TRBV28,TRBJ2-5,TGTGCCAGCAGTTCGCCGGGACTAGCTAAAGAGACCCAGTACTTC,CASSSPGLAKETQYF
TRBD2,-,TRBV15,TRBJ2-7,TGTGCCACCAGCAGAGCAGCTCAAGCGGGAGACTCCTACGAGCAGTACTTC,CATSRAAQAGDSYEQYF
TRBD2,many,TRBV20-1,TRBJ2-1,TGCAGTGCTAGACGTTTGCGGGGGGCGCTAAACAATGAGCAGTTCTTC,CSARRLRGALNNEQFF
-,many,TRBV5-1,TRBJ1-5,TGCGCCAGCAGCCTCTCGGGCTCCAATCAGCCCCAGCATTTT,CASSLSGSNQPQHF
-,few,TRBV5-5,TRBJ2-1,TGTGCCAGCAGCTTGGAATTAGGAACTTACAATGAGCAGTTCTTC,CASSLELGTYNEQFF
-,many,TRBV10-3,TRBJ2-7,TGTGCCATCAGACCGGACAACTCCTACGAGCAGTACTTC,CAIRPDNSYEQYF
TRBD1,many,TRBV20-1,TRBJ1-1,TGCAGTGCTAGGGGGGGACAGTTGAACACTGAAGCTTTCTTT,CSARGGQLNTEAFF
-,many,TRBV20-1,TRBJ1-1,TGCAGTGCGTACCGGGACCTGAACACTGAAGCTTTCTTT,CSAYRDLNTEAFF
TRBD2,many,TRBV7-9,TRBJ2-5,TGTGCCAGCAGCCGCGGACTAGCGGGAGAGACCCAGTACTTC,CASSRGLAGETQYF
-,many,TRBV5-5,TRBJ1-6,TGTGCCAGCAGCCTATGGGGGAACCTCTATAATTCACCCCTCCACTTT,CASSLWGNLYNSPLHF
-,-,TRBV27,TRBJ1-5,TGTGCCAGCAGTTTATCTGATGGGGAGAATCAGCCCCAGAATTTT,CASSLSDGENQPQNF
TRBD1,many,TRBV20-1,TRBJ1-2,TGCAGTGCTAGAGCCCCCGGGACAGGGGGCTATGGCTACACCTTC,CSARAPGTGGYGYTF
-,many,TRBV6-2/TRBV6-3,TRBJ1-4,TGTGCCAGCAGCCACCTAGTGGGTGAAAAACTGTTTTTT,CASSHLVGEKLFF
-,many,TRBV24-1,TRBJ2-2,TGTGCCACCAGTGGATTGGGGACGGCAAGCACCGGGGAGCTGTTTTTT,CATSGLGTASTGELFF
TRBD1,-,TRBV7-8,TRBJ1-5,TGTGCCAGCAGCCCCGGGACAGGGGATCAGCCCCAGCATTTT,CASSPGTGDQPQHF
-,many,TRBV7-3,TRBJ2-7,TGTGCCAGCAGCTCCCAAAAGGGACCTAGCTCCGAGCAGTACTTC,CASSSQKGPSSEQYF
TRBD1,many,TRBV19,TRBJ1-5,TGTGCCAGCCGCCCGAGGGGGCTGCCCCAGCATTTT,CASRPRGLPQHF
-,many,TRBV5-1,TRBJ2-7,TGCGCCAGCAGCTTGGACGGGAGAATTAGATCCAGTTCCTACGAGCAGTACTTC,CASSLDGRIRSSSYEQYF
-,few,TRBV2,TRBJ1-5,TGTGCCAGCAGTGAACAGATTAGCAATCAGCCCCAGCATTTT,CASSEQISNQPQHF
-,many,TRBV6-5,TRBJ2-7,TGTGCCAGCAGTGTAAATGTGGGGACCTACGAGCAGTACTTC,CASSVNVGTYEQYF
TRBD2,many,TRBV20-1,TRBJ2-3,TGCAGTGCTAGAGGACTAGCGGGTCCAGGTGGGATTAGCACAGATACGCAGTATTTT,CSARGLAGPGGISTDTQYF
TRBD2,many,TRBV12-3/TRBV12-4,TRBJ2-7,TGTGCCAGCAGTCCACCAGCGGGGGGGCCCGCCGAGCAGTACTTC,CASSPPAGGPAEQYF
-,many,TRBV7-2,TRBJ1-6,TGTGCCAGCAGCCCCTCGCCCTCCCGTTCACCCCTCCACTTT,CASSPSPSRSPLHF
-,many,TRBV4-1,TRBJ1-1,TGCGCCAGCAGCCAGTACGGGGGTGAAGCTTTCTTT,CASSQYGGEAFF
-,many,TRBV20-1,TRBJ1-6,TGCAGTGCTAGAGGGACAGATAATTCACCCCTCAACTTT,CSARGTDNSPLNF
-,many,TRBV6-1,TRBJ2-1,TGTGCCAGCAGTGAAGCGGCGGGCTCCTACAATGAGCAGTTCTTC,CASSEAAGSYNEQFF
-,few,TRBV5-1,TRBJ1-3,TGCGCCAGCAGCTTGGTGCCAGCTGGAAACACCATATATTTT,CASSLVPAGNTIYF
TRBD2,many,TRBV19,TRBJ2-1,TGTGCCAGTAGTCGGGCTAGCGGGGTAGATGAGCAGTTCTTC,CASSRASGVDEQFF
TRBD1,many,TRBV20-1,TRBJ1-6,TGCAGTGCTAGTTATGAGACAGGGGGTGAGTCACCCCTCAACTTT,CSASYETGGESPLNF
-,many,TRBV24-1,TRBJ2-2,TGTGCCACCAGTGATTTAACAGGGGAGCTGTTTTTT,CATSDLTGELFF
-,many,TRBV20-1,TRBJ2-5,TGCAGTGCTCACAGGGATACGGGGGCAGAGACCCAGTACTTC,CSAHRDTGAETQYF
-,many,TRBV12-3/TRBV12-4,TRBJ1-2,TGTGCCAGCAGTTCAGGTCGCGGGGACGCTGGCTACACCTTC,CASSSGRGDAGYTF